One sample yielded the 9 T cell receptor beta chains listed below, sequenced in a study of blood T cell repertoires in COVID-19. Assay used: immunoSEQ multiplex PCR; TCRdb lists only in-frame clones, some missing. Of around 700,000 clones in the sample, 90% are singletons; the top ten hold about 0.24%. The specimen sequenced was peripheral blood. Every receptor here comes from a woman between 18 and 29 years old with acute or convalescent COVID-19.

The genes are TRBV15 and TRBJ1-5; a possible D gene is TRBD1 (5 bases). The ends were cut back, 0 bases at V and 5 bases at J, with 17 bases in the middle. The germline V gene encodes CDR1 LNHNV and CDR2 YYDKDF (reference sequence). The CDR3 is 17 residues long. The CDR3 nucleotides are TGTGCCACCAGCAGAGATCTATTCGGGGGGAGGGATCAGCCCCAGCATTTT. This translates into CATSRDLFGGRDQPQHF. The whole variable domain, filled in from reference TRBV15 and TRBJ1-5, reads DAMVIQNPRYQVTQFGKPVTLSCSQTLNHNVMYWYQQKSSQAPKLLFHYYDKDFNNEADTPDNFQSRRPNTSFCFLDIRSPGLGDTAMYLCATSRDLFGGRDQPQHFGDGTRLSIL.

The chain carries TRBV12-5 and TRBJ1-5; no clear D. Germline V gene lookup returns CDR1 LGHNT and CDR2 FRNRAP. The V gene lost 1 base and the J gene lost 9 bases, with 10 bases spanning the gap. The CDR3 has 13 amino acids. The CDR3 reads CASGLEARGPQHF. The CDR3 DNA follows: TGTGCTAGTGGTTTGGAAGCTAGAGGGCCCCAGCATTTT.

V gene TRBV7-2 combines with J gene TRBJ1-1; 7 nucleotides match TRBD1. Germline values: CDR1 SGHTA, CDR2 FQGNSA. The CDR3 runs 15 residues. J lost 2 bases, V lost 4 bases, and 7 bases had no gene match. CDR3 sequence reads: CASSSRTGSNTEAFF. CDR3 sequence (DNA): TGTGCCAGCAGCTCCAGGACAGGTTCTAACACTGAAGCTTTCTTT.

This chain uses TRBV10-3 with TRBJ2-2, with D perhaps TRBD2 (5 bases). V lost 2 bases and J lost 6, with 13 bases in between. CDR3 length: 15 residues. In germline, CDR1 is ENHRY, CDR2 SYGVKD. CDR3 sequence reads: CAISEGGSRAGELFF. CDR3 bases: TGTGCCATCAGTGAGGGAGGCTCTCGGGCCGGGGAGCTGTTTTTT.

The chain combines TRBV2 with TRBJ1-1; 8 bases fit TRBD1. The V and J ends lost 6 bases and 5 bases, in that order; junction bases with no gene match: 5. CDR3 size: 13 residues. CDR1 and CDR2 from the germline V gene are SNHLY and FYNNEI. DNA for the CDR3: TGTGCCAGCAGAGGACAGGGAGGGACTGAAGCTTTCTTT. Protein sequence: CASRGQGGTEAFF.

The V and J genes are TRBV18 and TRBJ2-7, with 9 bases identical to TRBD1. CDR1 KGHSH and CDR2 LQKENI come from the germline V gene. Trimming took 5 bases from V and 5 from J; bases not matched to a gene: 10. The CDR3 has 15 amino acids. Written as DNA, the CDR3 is TGTGCCAGCTCAGCGACCGGGACAGGGCCCCACGAGCAGTACTTC. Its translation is CASSATGTGPHEQYF. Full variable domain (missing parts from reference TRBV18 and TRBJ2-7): NAGVMQNPRHLVRRRGQEARLRCSPMKGHSHVYWYRQLPEEGLKFMVYLQKENIIDESGMPKERFSAEFPKEGPSILRIQQVVRGDSAAYFCASSATGTGPHEQYFGPGTRLTVT.

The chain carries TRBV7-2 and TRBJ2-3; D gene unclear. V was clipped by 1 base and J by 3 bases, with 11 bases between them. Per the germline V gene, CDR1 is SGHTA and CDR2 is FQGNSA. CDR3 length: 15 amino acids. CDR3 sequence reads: CASSLVGSPTDTQYF. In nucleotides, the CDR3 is TGTGCCAGCAGCTTAGTGGGTAGCCCGACAGATACGCAGTATTTT. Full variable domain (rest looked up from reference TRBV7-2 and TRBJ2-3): GAGVSQSPSNKVTEKGKDVELRCDPISGHTALYWYRQSLGQGLEFLIYFQGNSAPDKSGLPSDRFSAERTGGSVSTLTIQRTQQEDSAVYLCASSLVGSPTDTQYFGPGTRLTVL.

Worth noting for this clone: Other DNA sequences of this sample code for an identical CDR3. CDR3 region: CATSRDRQPQHF. CDR3 sequence (DNA): TGTGCCACCAGCAGAGATCGGCAGCCCCAGCATTTT. V usage is TRBV15 and J usage is TRBJ1-5; D gene ambiguous. From germline, CDR1 is LNHNV and CDR2 YYDKDF (reference sequence). V dropped 0 bases and J dropped 7 bases, with 4 bases sitting between them. This CDR3 spans 12 amino acids.

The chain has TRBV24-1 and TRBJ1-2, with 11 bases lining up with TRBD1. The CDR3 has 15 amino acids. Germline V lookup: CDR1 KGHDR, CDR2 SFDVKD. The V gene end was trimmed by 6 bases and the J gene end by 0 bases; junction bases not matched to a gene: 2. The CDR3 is CATSRTGGSNYGYTF. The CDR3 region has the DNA TGTGCCACCAGTCGGACAGGGGGCTCTAACTATGGCTACACCTTC.